The subject of this entry is one TCR beta chain. Its antigen is as yet unknown. Receiving focal radiation plus CTLA-4 blockade with ipilimumab were patients who had chemo-refractory metastatic non-small-cell lung cancer. These data originate in a study of radiotherapy plus CTLA-4 blockade in lung cancer. In the study overall: Objective responses were observed in 15% to 20% of patients, and disease control was achieved by roughly 29%. Findings and limits, study-wide: After radiotherapy and ipilimumab, tumor-derived clones expanded in peripheral blood. Strongest reported response predictors: early blood clone changes and post-radiation interferon-beta.

Measured with immunoSEQ multiplex PCR; TCRdb has only the in-frame clones, and not every one. The table records 60,000 to 70,000 clones, 79% of them present only once. Germline values: CDR1 SNHLY, CDR2 FYNNEI. V lost 6 bases and J lost 2, with 13 bases in between. The CDR3 consists of 14 residues. V and J are TRBV2 and TRBJ2-5, with no clear D. The sequencing used peripheral blood, collected from a patient treated with radiotherapy plus ipilimumab. The TCR originated in a human donor with non-small cell lung cancer who had a complete response to radiotherapy plus ipilimumab. CDR3 sequence reads: CASRWLWVQETQYF. The DNA of the CDR3 is TGTGCCAGCAGATGGCTGTGGGTTCAAGAGACCCAGTACTTC. Full variable domain (outside the CDR3, taken from reference TRBV2 and TRBJ2-5): EPEVTQTPSHQVTQMGQEVILRCVPISNHLYFYWYRQILGQKVEFLVSFYNNEISEKSEIFDDQFSVERPDGSNFTLKIRSTKLEDSAMYFCASRWLWVQETQYFGPGTRLLVL.